This T cell receptor beta chain was recorded in a study of cytomegalovirus exposure and HLA in healthy donors. With 5 bases clipped from V and 3 bases from J, the junction kept 12 bases outside the gene matches. The germline V gene has CDR1 MNHEY and CDR2 SMNVEV (reference sequence). The CDR3 has 18 residues. Data came from immunoSEQ multiplex PCR; TCRdb stores just in-frame clones and leaves some out. The sample contains 140,000 to 150,000 clones, about 95% of which appear only once. The gene calls are TRBV27 and TRBJ2-2; 10 bases line up with TRBD2. The TCR originated in a man aged 18 to 29 in good health and CMV-seropositive. The sequencing input was PBMCs. CDR3 residues: CASSPMVLAGEDTGELFF. The DNA for the CDR3 is TGTGCCAGCAGTCCAATGGTCCTAGCGGGAGAGGACACCGGGGAGCTGTTTTTT.